Shown below are 5 T cell receptor beta chains from a single sample sequenced in a study of cytomegalovirus exposure and HLA in healthy donors. In the PCR, 60 Vbeta and 13 Jbeta primers were used. Clones were sequenced by immunoSEQ multiplex PCR, and TCRdb holds only the in-frame ones, with some missing. The sample carries approximately 120,000 clones, about 79% recorded once. What was sequenced was PBMCs. The receptors shown here come from a woman aged 50 to 60 in good health and CMV-seronegative.

The chain joins TRBV18 to TRBJ2-7; possible D gene TRBD1, 5 bases. Germline V gives CDR1 KGHSH, CDR2 LQKENI. V lost 1 base and J lost 7, with 14 bases in between. This CDR3 is built from 14 residues. The DNA of the CDR3 is TGTGCCAGCTCACCACAGGAAAGGGGCAGGGAGCAGTACTTC. Protein: CASSPQERGREQYF.

This chain uses TRBV6-5 with TRBJ2-7, with a possible D match to TRBD2 (6 bases). The germline gives CDR1 MNHEY, CDR2 SVGAGI. The length of the CDR3 is 15 residues. V lost 6 bases and J lost 4, with 19 bases in between. CDR3 amino acids: CASSSSGEVRYEQYF. The CDR3 coding sequence is TGTGCCAGCAGCTCCTCCGGGGAGGTCCGTTACGAGCAGTACTTC.

In nucleotides, the CDR3 is TGTGCCAGCAGCTTTAACGGGGGAGGTCAAGAGACCCAGTACTTC. Protein: CASSFNGGGQETQYF. The chain recombines TRBV7-3 with TRBJ2-5; a possible D gene is TRBD2 (6 bases). The CDR3 has 15 amino acids. Germline V lookup: CDR1 SGHTA, CDR2 FQGTGA. V lost 3 bases and J 2 bases, leaving 13 bases between the germline ends.

V gene TRBV7-8 combines with J gene TRBJ2-1; 8 positions agree with TRBD2. The CDR3 is made up of 13 amino acids. V lost 7 bases, J lost 6 bases, and 5 bases stayed unmatched. Looked up from germline, CDR1 is SGHVS and CDR2 is FQNEAQ. The CDR3 DNA is TGTGCCAGCAAAGCTAGCGGGCCCAATGAGCAGTTCTTC. Translating gives CASKASGPNEQFF. The variable domain in full, completed from reference TRBV7-8 and TRBJ2-1, reads GAGVSQSPRYKVAKRGQDVALRCDPISGHVSLFWYQQALGQGPEFLTYFQNEAQLDKSGLPSDRFFAERPEGSVSTLKIQRTQQEDSAVYLCASKASGPNEQFFGPGTRLTVL.

The chain combines TRBV7-9 with TRBJ2-1, with 7 bases fitting TRBD2. V was clipped by 4 bases and J by 9 bases; unmatched bases: 6. This CDR3 spans 13 amino acids. Germline lookup yields CDR1 SEHNR and CDR2 FQNEAQ (reference sequence). CDR3 DNA sequence: TGTGCCAGCAGCTCCCCGGGGAGGGGTGAGCAGTTCTTC. Protein: CASSSPGRGEQFF. Filled out from reference TRBV7-9 and TRBJ2-1, the complete variable domain reads DTGVSQNPRHKITKRGQNVTFRCDPISEHNRLYWYRQTLGQGPEFLTYFQNEAQLEKSRLLSDRFSAERPKGSFSTLEIQRTEQGDSAMYLCASSSPGRGEQFFGPGTRLTVL.